The clone carrying this T cell receptor (beta chain) has more than one count but fewer than ten. Its antigen is unknown. TCRdb called the 5' RACE reads again in MiXCR, with one record for every CDR3 protein. The table includes more than 150,000 distinct CDR3 sequences, roughly 13% detected once. V was clipped by 1 base and J by 2 bases, with 8 bases between them. Germline CDR1 and CDR2: SEHNR and FQNEAQ (reference sequence). The CDR3 spans 14 residues. The sample is drawn from a study of CD8 T cells in ankylosing spondylitis. The study's findings and limits: Clones linked with disease were CD8+ and fairly uncommon in the peripheral blood. Matched synovial fluid from ankylosing spondylitis patients was reported to be enriched for disease-linked clones. Seemingly characteristic of ankylosing spondylitis blood was a TCR beta motif consisting of about 8 highly homologous variants.

The chain carries TRBV7-9 and TRBJ1-2; D not resolved. Sequencing was done on a sample of blood, either unsorted or a sorted T cell fraction (not recorded which). The TCR sequence derives from a male donor with ankylosing spondylitis or in good health (not recorded which). The CDR3, as DNA: TGTGCCAGCAGCTTAGGATCCGTAAACTATGGCTACACCTTC. It encodes CASSLGSVNYGYTF.